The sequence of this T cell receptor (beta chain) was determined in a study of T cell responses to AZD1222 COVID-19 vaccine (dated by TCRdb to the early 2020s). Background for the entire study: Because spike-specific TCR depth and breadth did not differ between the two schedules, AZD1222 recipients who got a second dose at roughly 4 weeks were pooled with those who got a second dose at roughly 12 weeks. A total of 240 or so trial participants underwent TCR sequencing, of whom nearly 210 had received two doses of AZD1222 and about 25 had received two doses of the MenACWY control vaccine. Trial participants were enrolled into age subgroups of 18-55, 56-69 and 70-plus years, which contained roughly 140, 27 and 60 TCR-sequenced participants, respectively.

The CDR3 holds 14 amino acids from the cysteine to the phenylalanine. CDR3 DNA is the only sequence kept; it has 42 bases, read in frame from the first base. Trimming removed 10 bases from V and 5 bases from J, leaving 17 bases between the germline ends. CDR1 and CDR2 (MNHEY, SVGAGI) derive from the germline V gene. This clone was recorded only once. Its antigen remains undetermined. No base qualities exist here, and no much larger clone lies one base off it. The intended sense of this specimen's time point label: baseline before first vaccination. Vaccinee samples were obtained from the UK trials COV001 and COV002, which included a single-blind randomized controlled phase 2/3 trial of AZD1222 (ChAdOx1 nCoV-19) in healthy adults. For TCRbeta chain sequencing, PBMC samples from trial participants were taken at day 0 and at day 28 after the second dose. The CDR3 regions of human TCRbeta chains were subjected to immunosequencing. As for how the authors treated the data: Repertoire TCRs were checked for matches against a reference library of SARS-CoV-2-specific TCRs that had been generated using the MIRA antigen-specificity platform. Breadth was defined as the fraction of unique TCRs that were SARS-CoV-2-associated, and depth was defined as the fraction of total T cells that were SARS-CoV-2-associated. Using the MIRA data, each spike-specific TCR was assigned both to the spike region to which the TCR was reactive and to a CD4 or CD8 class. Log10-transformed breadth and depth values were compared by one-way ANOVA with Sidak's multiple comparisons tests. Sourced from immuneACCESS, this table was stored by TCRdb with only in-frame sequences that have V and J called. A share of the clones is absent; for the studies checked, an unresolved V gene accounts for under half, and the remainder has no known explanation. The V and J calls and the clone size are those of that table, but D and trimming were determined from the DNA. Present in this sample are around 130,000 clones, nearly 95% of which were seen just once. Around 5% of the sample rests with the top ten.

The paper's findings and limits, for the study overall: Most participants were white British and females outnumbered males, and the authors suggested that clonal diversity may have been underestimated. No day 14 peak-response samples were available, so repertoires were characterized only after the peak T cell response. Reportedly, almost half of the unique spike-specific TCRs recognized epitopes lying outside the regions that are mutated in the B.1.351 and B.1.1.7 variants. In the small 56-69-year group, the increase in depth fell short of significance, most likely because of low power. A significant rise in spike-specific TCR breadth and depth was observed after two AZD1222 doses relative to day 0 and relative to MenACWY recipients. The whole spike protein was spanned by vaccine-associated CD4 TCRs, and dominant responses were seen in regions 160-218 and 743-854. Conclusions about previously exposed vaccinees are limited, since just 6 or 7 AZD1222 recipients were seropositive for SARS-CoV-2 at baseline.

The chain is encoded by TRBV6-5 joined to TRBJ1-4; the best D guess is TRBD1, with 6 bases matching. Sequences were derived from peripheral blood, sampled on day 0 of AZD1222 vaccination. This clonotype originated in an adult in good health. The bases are TGTGCCACCCGGTCCGGGACACCGAATGAAAAACTGTTTTTT. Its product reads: CATRSGTPNEKLFF.